This is a list of T cell receptor beta chains from one sample in a study of T cells in Graves' hyperthyroidism and ophthalmopathy. MiXCR was run by TCRdb on the multiplex PCR reads, yielding one entry per CDR3 protein. The sample shows under 250,000 distinct CDR3 sequences, 15% to 20% of them seen only once. Sequencing input: blood. Source of these receptors: a middle-aged man with Graves' hyperthyroidism. The CDR3 runs from the conserved cysteine through the conserved F or W. D genes are given only for firm matches. Not all rows give a size; the values are once, few, many and, for expanded clones, a class.

j_gene: TRBJ2-3
abundance: NA
d_gene: TRBD2
v_gene: TRBV27
CDR3aa: CASSLGLAGALTDTDTQYF
CDR3nt: TGTGCCAGCAGTTTAGGACTAGCGGGAGCACTTACGGACACAGATACGCAGTATTTT

j_gene: TRBJ2-3
abundance: many
d_gene: NA
v_gene: TRBV7-9
CDR3aa: CASSSRKGRDHPDTQYF
CDR3nt: TGTGCCAGCAGCTCCCGAAAGGGGCGGGATCACCCAGATACGCAGTATTTT

j_gene: TRBJ2-7
abundance: NA
d_gene: TRBD2
v_gene: TRBV6-2/TRBV6-3
CDR3aa: CASKLRRLADYEQYF
CDR3nt: TGTGCCAGCAAACTCCGGCGACTAGCTGACTACGAGCAGTACTTC

j_gene: TRBJ2-1
abundance: few
d_gene: TRBD1
v_gene: TRBV5-5
CDR3aa: CASSFAAGQGADEQFF
CDR3nt: TGTGCCAGCAGCTTCGCCGCGGGACAGGGGGCGGACGAGCAGTTCTTC

j_gene: TRBJ2-7
abundance: many
d_gene: NA
v_gene: TRBV7-2
CDR3aa: CASSLSPAYEQYF
CDR3nt: TGTGCCAGCAGCTTAAGCCCCGCCTACGAGCAGTACTTC

j_gene: TRBJ2-2
abundance: many
d_gene: TRBD2
v_gene: TRBV6-1
CDR3aa: CASRDDLAGSTGELFF
CDR3nt: TGTGCCAGCAGGGACGATCTAGCGGGGTCGACCGGGGAGCTGTTTTTT

j_gene: TRBJ1-6
abundance: NA
d_gene: TRBD1
v_gene: TRBV18
CDR3aa: CASFTNQGVDSPLHF
CDR3nt: TGTGCCAGCTTCACCAATCAGGGGGTGGATTCACCCCTCCACTTT

j_gene: TRBJ2-1
abundance: many
d_gene: NA
v_gene: TRBV24-1
CDR3aa: CATSDGPPGTNEQFF
CDR3nt: TGTGCCACCAGTGACGGGCCTCCCGGGACCAATGAGCAGTTCTTC

j_gene: TRBJ2-3
abundance: NA
d_gene: TRBD2
v_gene: TRBV27
CDR3aa: CASSPRVREGQDTQYF
CDR3nt: TGTGCCAGCAGCCCTAGGGTGCGGGAGGGCCAAGATACGCAGTATTTT

j_gene: TRBJ2-2
abundance: once
d_gene: TRBD2
v_gene: TRBV20-1
CDR3aa: CSAGMLAGGATGELFF
CDR3nt: TGCAGTGCTGGAATGCTAGCGGGAGGGGCTACCGGGGAGCTGTTTTTT

j_gene: TRBJ2-1
abundance: few
d_gene: TRBD1
v_gene: TRBV19
CDR3aa: CASKDRGSNEQFF
CDR3nt: TGTGCCAGTAAGGACAGGGGCTCCAATGAGCAGTTCTTC

j_gene: TRBJ2-3
abundance: few
d_gene: TRBD2
v_gene: TRBV20-1
CDR3aa: CSAKLAYTDTQYF
CDR3nt: TGCAGTGCTAAACTAGCGTACACAGATACGCAGTATTTT

j_gene: TRBJ2-7
abundance: many
d_gene: NA
v_gene: TRBV30
CDR3aa: CAWSVGKFGGEQYF
CDR3nt: TGTGCCTGGAGTGTGGGGAAGTTTGGGGGGGAGCAGTACTTC

j_gene: TRBJ2-1
abundance: many
d_gene: TRBD1
v_gene: TRBV28
CDR3aa: CASSFDREFNEQFF
CDR3nt: TGTGCCAGCAGTTTCGACAGGGAGTTCAATGAGCAGTTCTTC

j_gene: TRBJ1-1
abundance: NA
d_gene: NA
v_gene: TRBV4-3
CDR3aa: CASSQDPPRLVGNTEAFF
CDR3nt: TGCGCCAGCAGCCAAGACCCCCCAAGGTTAGTGGGGAACACTGAAGCTTTCTTT

j_gene: TRBJ2-1
abundance: NA
d_gene: NA
v_gene: TRBV11-2
CDR3aa: CASSPEYNEQFF
CDR3nt: TGTGCCAGCAGCCCTGAGTACAATGAGCAGTTCTTC

j_gene: TRBJ1-2
abundance: NA
d_gene: TRBD1
v_gene: TRBV20-1
CDR3aa: CSGRRDRLQANYGYTF
CDR3nt: TGCAGTGGAAGGAGGGACAGACTACAAGCTAACTATGGCTACACCTTC

j_gene: TRBJ2-1
abundance: many
d_gene: TRBD1
v_gene: TRBV27
CDR3aa: CASSSLGTGMRDEQFF
CDR3nt: TGTGCCAGCAGTTCCCTCGGGACAGGGATGAGGGATGAGCAGTTCTTC

j_gene: TRBJ1-4
abundance: many
d_gene: NA
v_gene: TRBV20-1
CDR3aa: CSASWGRREKLFF
CDR3nt: TGCAGTGCTAGTTGGGGGAGGCGTGAAAAACTGTTTTTT

j_gene: TRBJ1-1
abundance: many
d_gene: NA
v_gene: TRBV7-9
CDR3aa: CASSLGSPMNTEAFF
CDR3nt: TGTGCCAGCAGCTTAGGGTCTCCAATGAACACTGAAGCTTTCTTT

j_gene: TRBJ1-2
abundance: many
d_gene: NA
v_gene: TRBV28
CDR3aa: CASLPGGGPYGYTF
CDR3nt: TGTGCCAGCCTGCCCGGAGGGGGGCCATACGGCTACACCTTC

j_gene: TRBJ1-5
abundance: few
d_gene: NA
v_gene: TRBV6-1
CDR3aa: CASREGQLSNQPQHF
CDR3nt: TGTGCCAGCAGGGAGGGACAACTAAGCAATCAGCCCCAGCATTTT

j_gene: TRBJ2-2
abundance: NA
d_gene: NA
v_gene: TRBV29-1
CDR3aa: CSVEGGLIGELFF
CDR3nt: TGCAGCGTTGAAGGCGGCCTAATCGGGGAGCTGTTTTTT

j_gene: TRBJ2-1
abundance: many
d_gene: TRBD2
v_gene: TRBV5-1
CDR3aa: CASRPSAGGPLNEQFF
CDR3nt: TGCGCCAGCCGACCCTCGGCGGGAGGGCCTCTCAATGAGCAGTTCTTC

j_gene: TRBJ1-5
abundance: NA
d_gene: NA
v_gene: TRBV6-1
CDR3aa: CASRFGQVSNQPQHF
CDR3nt: TGTGCCAGCAGGTTCGGACAAGTAAGCAATCAGCCCCAGCATTTT

j_gene: TRBJ2-5
abundance: few
d_gene: NA
v_gene: TRBV11-3
CDR3aa: CASRDGVGRPQYF
CDR3nt: TGTGCCAGCAGGGACGGGGTAGGTCGGCCCCAGTACTTC

j_gene: TRBJ2-7
abundance: few
d_gene: TRBD2
v_gene: TRBV25-1
CDR3aa: CASSAGGRERSSYEQYF
CDR3nt: TGTGCCAGCAGTGCGGGTGGGCGGGAGAGGAGCTCCTACGAGCAGTACTTC

j_gene: TRBJ2-1
abundance: NA
d_gene: NA
v_gene: TRBV6-6
CDR3aa: CASSYSGEFWRAGSYNEQFF
CDR3nt: TGTGCCAGCAGTTACTCTGGAGAATTCTGGCGGGCCGGCTCCTACAATGAGCAGTTCTTC

j_gene: TRBJ2-5
abundance: few
d_gene: TRBD2
v_gene: TRBV5-4
CDR3aa: CASSQQVAGVRETQYF
CDR3nt: TGTGCCAGCAGCCAACAAGTAGCGGGAGTGCGGGAGACCCAGTACTTC

j_gene: TRBJ2-7
abundance: many
d_gene: TRBD2
v_gene: TRBV20-1
CDR3aa: CSATLAGVHEQYF
CDR3nt: TGCAGTGCCACACTAGCGGGAGTCCACGAGCAGTACTTC

j_gene: TRBJ2-2
abundance: NA
d_gene: NA
v_gene: TRBV19
CDR3aa: CASRRLVDGELFF
CDR3nt: TGTGCCAGTAGGAGACTAGTTGACGGGGAGCTGTTTTTT

j_gene: TRBJ2-3
abundance: many
d_gene: TRBD2
v_gene: TRBV28
CDR3aa: CASSWGTSGRDTQYF
CDR3nt: TGTGCCAGCAGTTGGGGGACTAGCGGGAGAGATACGCAGTATTTT

j_gene: TRBJ2-5
abundance: many
d_gene: NA
v_gene: TRBV2
CDR3aa: CASSLPQLETQYF
CDR3nt: TGTGCCAGCAGTCTCCCCCAGCTGGAGACCCAGTACTTC

j_gene: TRBJ2-1
abundance: many
d_gene: TRBD2
v_gene: TRBV18
CDR3aa: CASSPFSGTNEQFF
CDR3nt: TGTGCCAGCTCACCTTTTAGCGGGACTAATGAGCAGTTCTTC

j_gene: TRBJ2-5
abundance: NA
d_gene: TRBD2
v_gene: TRBV30
CDR3aa: CAWRRGGTQYF
CDR3nt: TGTGCCTGGAGGCGGGGGGGAACCCAGTACTTC